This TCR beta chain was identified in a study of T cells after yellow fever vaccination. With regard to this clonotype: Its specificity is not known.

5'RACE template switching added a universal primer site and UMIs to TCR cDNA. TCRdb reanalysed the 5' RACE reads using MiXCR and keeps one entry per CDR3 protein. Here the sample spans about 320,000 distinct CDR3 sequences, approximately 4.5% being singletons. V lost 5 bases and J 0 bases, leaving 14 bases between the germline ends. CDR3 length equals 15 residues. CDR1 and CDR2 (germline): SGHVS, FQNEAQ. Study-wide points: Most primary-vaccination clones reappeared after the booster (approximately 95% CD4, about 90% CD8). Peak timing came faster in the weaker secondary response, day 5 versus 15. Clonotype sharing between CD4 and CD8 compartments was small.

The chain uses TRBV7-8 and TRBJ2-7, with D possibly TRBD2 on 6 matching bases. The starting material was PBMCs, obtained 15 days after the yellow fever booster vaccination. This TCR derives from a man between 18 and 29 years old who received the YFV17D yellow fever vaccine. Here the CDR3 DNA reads TGTGCCAGCAGCCTCCGTCTGGGACTCTCCTACGAGCAGTACTTC. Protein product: CASSLRLGLSYEQYF.